This TCR beta chain came from a study of Graves' ophthalmopathy and Graves' hyperthyroidism. This clonotype showed up many times. The germline V gene encodes CDR1 SNHLY and CDR2 FYNNEI. The CDR3 is 12 amino acids. Deletions cut 4 bases from V and 3 bases from J, with 7 bases between. As the template, RNA transcripts were used to amplify TCR beta CDR3 regions. An opening RT-PCR round employed HTBI primers and preceded a second-round multiplex PCR. TCRdb itself ran the multiplex PCR reads through MiXCR, one entry per CDR3 protein. Of more than 1,000,000 distinct CDR3 sequences listed, approximately 35% are singletons.

This chain connects TRBV2 to TRBJ2-7; no reliable D call. The sequencing sample was made of peripheral blood or thyroid tissue (not recorded which). This TCR came from an adult man with Graves' hyperthyroidism. Here the CDR3 reads CASSGEVYEQYF. CDR3 DNA: TGTGCCAGCAGTGGTGAGGTCTACGAGCAGTACTTC.